This T cell receptor (beta chain) emerged from a study of somatic mutations in cytotoxic T cells in rheumatoid arthritis. The CDR3 runs 12 residues. Germline V gene lookup returns CDR1 MNHNS and CDR2 SASEGT. V lost 8 bases and J lost 2, with 7 bases in between. Only in-frame clones appear in the TCRdb table, and some are missing; sequencing was by immunoSEQ multiplex PCR. The data show roughly 13,000 clones, around 77% seen once. The clonotype originates from an adult with rheumatoid arthritis. The V gene is TRBV6-1, the J gene TRBJ2-1, with D unclear. Source material: CD8+ T cells sorted from blood. CDR3 sequence (DNA): TGTGCCAGCTACAGCACCTACAATGAGCAGTTCTTC. As protein: CASYSTYNEQFF.